The T cell receptor beta chain under discussion was sequenced for a study of OX40 agonist ivuxolimab in advanced cancers. Across the whole study: Patients were 82.7% male with ages about 20 to 79, mean 60. Study observations and caveats: More expanded clones were seen, on average, in CD8+ T cells than in CD4+. Partial responders at 0.1-3.0 mg/kg had among the lowest clonal expansion.

CDR3 length equals 14 residues. Per the germline V gene, CDR1 is SSHAT and CDR2 is FNYEAQ (reference sequence). Clones were read by immunoSEQ multiplex PCR, and TCRdb kept only the in-frame ones, dropping some. Counted here are about 42,000 clones, over 80% occurring once; the ten biggest clones make up 6%. Researchers took blood at baseline, on cycle 4 day 1, and on cycle 7 day 1. As regards this clone: Its antigen remains unidentified. The junction differs from germline at one of its ends, possibly a read error.

The source was CD4+ or CD8+ T cells sorted from blood, collected in a trial of the OX40 agonist ivuxolimab. J is TRBJ2-3 and V is TRBV7-7; D call uncertain. This receptor was obtained from an adult with an advanced solid tumor such as melanoma, head and neck, liver or kidney cancer. In nucleotides, the CDR3 is TGTGCTAGCAGCCCGATTCTCATCACAGATACGCAGTATTTT. Protein product: CASSPILITDTQYF. Full variable domain (outside the CDR3, taken from reference TRBV7-7 and TRBJ2-3): GAGVSQSPRYKVTKRGQDVTLRCDPISSHATLYWYQQALGQGPEFLTYFNYEAQPDKSGLPSDRFSAERPEGSISTLTIQRTEQRDSAMYRCASSPILITDTQYFGPGTRLTVL.